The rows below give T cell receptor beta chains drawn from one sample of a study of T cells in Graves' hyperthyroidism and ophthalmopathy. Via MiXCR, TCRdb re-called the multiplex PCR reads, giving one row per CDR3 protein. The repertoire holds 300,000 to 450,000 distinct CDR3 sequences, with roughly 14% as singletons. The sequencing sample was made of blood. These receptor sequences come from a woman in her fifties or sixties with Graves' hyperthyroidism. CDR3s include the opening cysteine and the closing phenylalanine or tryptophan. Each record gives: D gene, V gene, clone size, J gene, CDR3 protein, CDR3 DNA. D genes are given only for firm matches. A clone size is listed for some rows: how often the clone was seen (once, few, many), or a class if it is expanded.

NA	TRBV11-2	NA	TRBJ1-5	CASSSTANQPQHF	TGTGCCAGCAGCTCGACAGCCAATCAGCCCCAGCATTTT
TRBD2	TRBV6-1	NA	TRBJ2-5	CASSRTSGSQETQYF	TGTGCCAGCAGTCGGACTAGCGGGAGTCAAGAGACCCAGTACTTC
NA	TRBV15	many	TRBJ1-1	CATSRDGRSGTEAFF	TGTGCCACCAGCAGAGACGGCAGGTCAGGGACTGAAGCTTTCTTT
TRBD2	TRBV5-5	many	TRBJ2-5	CASSVSGRAETQYF	TGTGCCAGCAGCGTTAGCGGGAGGGCCGAGACCCAGTACTTC
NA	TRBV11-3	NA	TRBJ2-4	CASSPSLGVNIQYF	TGTGCCAGCAGCCCTAGTCTGGGGGTAAACATTCAGTACTTC
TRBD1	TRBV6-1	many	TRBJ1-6	CASSGDRDRGSPLHF	TGTGCCAGCAGTGGGGACCGGGACAGGGGTTCACCCCTCCACTTT
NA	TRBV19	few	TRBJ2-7	CASNPGTLSYEQYF	TGTGCCAGTAATCCCGGGACTCTAAGCTACGAGCAGTACTTC
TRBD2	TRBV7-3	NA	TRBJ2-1	CASSPQTSDYNEQFF	TGTGCCAGCAGCCCCCAAACTAGCGATTACAATGAGCAGTTCTTC
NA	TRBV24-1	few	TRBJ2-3	CATSVGSGDTQYF	TGTGCCACCAGTGTTGGCTCAGGGGATACGCAGTATTTT
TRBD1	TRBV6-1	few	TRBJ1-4	CASKWTGDVAEKLFF	TGTGCCAGCAAATGGACAGGGGACGTGGCGGAAAAACTGTTTTTT
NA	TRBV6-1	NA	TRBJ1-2	CASSESTNYGYTF	TGTGCCAGCAGTGAAAGCACTAACTATGGCTACACCTTC
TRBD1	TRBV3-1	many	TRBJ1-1	CASSKGQGKTEAFF	TGTGCCAGCAGCAAGGGACAGGGTAAGACTGAAGCTTTCTTT
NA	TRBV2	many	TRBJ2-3	CASSDVGKDTQYF	TGTGCCAGCAGTGATGTCGGGAAAGATACGCAGTATTTT
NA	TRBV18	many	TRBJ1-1	CASSGTEAFF	TGTGCCAGCAGTGGGACTGAAGCTTTCTTT
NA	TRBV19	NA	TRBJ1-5	CASSMVSSQPQHF	TGTGCCAGTAGTATGGTGAGCTCTCAGCCCCAGCATTTT
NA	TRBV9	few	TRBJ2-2	CASSALTVNTGELFF	TGTGCCAGCAGCGCACTAACAGTTAACACCGGGGAGCTGTTTTTT
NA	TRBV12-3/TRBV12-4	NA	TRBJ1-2	CASSFGLGQGYGYTF	TGTGCCAGCAGTTTTGGATTAGGGCAAGGCTATGGCTACACCTTC
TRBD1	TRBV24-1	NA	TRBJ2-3	CATRDRGTDTQYF	TGTGCCACCCGGGACAGGGGCACAGATACGCAGTATTTT
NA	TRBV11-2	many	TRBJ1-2	CASSQTGVWGYGYTF	TGTGCCAGCAGCCAGACAGGTGTATGGGGCTATGGCTACACCTTC
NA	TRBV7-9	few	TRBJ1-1	CASTPWLVAADRNTEAFF	TGTGCCAGCACCCCTTGGCTTGTGGCCGCGGACAGAAACACTGAAGCTTTCTTT
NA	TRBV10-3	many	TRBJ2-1	CAISSKTGNEQFF	TGTGCCATCAGTTCCAAAACGGGGAATGAGCAGTTCTTC
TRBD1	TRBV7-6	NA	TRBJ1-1	CASRDRGMNTEAFF	TGTGCCAGCCGAGACAGGGGGATGAACACTGAAGCTTTCTTT
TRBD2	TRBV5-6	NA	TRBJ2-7	CASSLRREALRGYYEQYF	TGTGCCAGCAGCTTGCGGCGGGAGGCCCTCCGTGGTTATTACGAGCAGTACTTC
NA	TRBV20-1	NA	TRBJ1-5	CSVRGGANQPQHF	TGCAGTGTCAGAGGGGGGGCAAATCAGCCCCAGCATTTT
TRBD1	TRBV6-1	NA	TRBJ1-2	CASREDRDDGYTF	TGTGCCAGCAGGGAGGACAGGGATGACGGCTACACCTTC
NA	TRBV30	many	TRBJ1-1	CAAAGGAGTEAFF	TGTGCCGCCGCGGGGGGAGCGGGCACTGAAGCTTTCTTT
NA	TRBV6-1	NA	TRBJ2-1	CASSEDWGKQFF	TGTGCCAGCAGTGAAGACTGGGGTAAGCAGTTCTTC
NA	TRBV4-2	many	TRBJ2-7	CASSQDRRGRYEQYF	TGTGCCAGCAGCCAAGATCGCAGGGGACGGTACGAGCAGTACTTC
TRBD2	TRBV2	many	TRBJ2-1	CASSPGLGIHEQFF	TGTGCCAGCAGCCCGGGACTAGGAATCCATGAGCAGTTCTTC
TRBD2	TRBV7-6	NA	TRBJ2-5	CASSLGGRYQETQYF	TGTGCCAGCAGCTTAGGCGGGAGGTACCAAGAGACCCAGTACTTC
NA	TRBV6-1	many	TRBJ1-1	CASRTEPVGLEAFF	TGTGCCAGCAGGACAGAGCCGGTAGGACTTGAAGCTTTCTTT
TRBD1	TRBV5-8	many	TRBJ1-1	CASSARDRGFGTEAFF	TGTGCCAGCAGCGCTCGGGACAGGGGGTTTGGCACTGAAGCTTTCTTT
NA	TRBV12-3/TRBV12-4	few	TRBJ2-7	CASSLAGMNEQYF	TGTGCCAGCAGTTTAGCAGGGATGAACGAGCAGTACTTC
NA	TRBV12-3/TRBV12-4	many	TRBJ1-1	CASSRWLGTEAFF	TGTGCCAGCAGCCGTTGGCTGGGCACTGAAGCTTTCTTT
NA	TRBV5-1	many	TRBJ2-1	CASKRTVRSYNEQFF	TGCGCCAGCAAACGGACGGTCCGCTCCTACAATGAGCAGTTCTTC
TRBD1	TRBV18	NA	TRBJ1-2	CASSPPTGVGYTF	TGTGCCAGCTCACCTCCGACAGGGGTCGGCTACACCTTC
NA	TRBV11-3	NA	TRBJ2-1	CASSFGRGSYNEQFF	TGTGCCAGCAGCTTTGGCAGGGGCTCCTACAATGAGCAGTTCTTC
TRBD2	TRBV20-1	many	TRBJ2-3	CSATSGSTDTQYF	TGCAGTGCTACTAGCGGGAGCACAGATACGCAGTATTTT
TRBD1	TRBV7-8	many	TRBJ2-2	CASSKDRVATGELFF	TGTGCCAGCAGCAAGGACAGGGTTGCTACCGGGGAGCTGTTTTTT
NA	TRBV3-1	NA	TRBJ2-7	CASSSGTVPYEQYF	TGTGCCAGCAGCTCCGGGACGGTCCCCTACGAGCAGTACTTC
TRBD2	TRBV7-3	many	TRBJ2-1	CASSLTGLAGGYNEQFF	TGTGCCAGCAGCCTTACGGGACTAGCGGGAGGGTACAATGAGCAGTTCTTC
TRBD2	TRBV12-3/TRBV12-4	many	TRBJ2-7	CASRPTSGTYEQYF	TGTGCCAGCAGGCCGACTAGCGGGACTTACGAGCAGTACTTC
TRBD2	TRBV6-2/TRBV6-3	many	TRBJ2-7	CASSYLAGTYEQYF	TGTGCCAGCAGTTATTTAGCGGGGACCTACGAGCAGTACTTC
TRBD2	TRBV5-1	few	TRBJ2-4	CASSLGGGPGNIQYF	TGCGCCAGCAGCTTGGGCGGGGGGCCGGGAAACATTCAGTACTTC
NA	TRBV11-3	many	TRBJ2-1	CASSPPNFGSYNEQFF	TGTGCCAGCAGCCCGCCCAATTTCGGCTCCTACAATGAGCAGTTCTTC
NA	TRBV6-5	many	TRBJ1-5	CASSYSRLLGQPQHF	TGTGCCAGCAGTTACTCGAGACTGTTAGGTCAGCCCCAGCATTTT
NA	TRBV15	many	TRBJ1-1	CATSRVPDSSGNTEAFF	TGTGCCACCAGCAGAGTGCCAGACTCCTCTGGGAACACTGAAGCTTTCTTT
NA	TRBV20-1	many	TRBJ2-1	CSATLLGLVSYNEQFF	TGCAGTGCAACACTCCTGGGTCTAGTCTCCTACAATGAGCAGTTCTTC
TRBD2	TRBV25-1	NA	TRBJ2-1	CASSAPLAGGNEQFF	TGTGCCAGCAGTGCCCCACTAGCGGGAGGAAATGAGCAGTTCTTC
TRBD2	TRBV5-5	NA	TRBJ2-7	CASALSALAESSYEQYF	TGTGCCAGCGCACTTTCGGCACTAGCGGAAAGCTCCTACGAGCAGTACTTC
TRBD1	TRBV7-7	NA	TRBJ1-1	CASSPKTGTGTEAFF	TGTGCTAGCAGCCCAAAGACAGGGACAGGAACTGAAGCTTTCTTT
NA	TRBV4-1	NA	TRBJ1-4	CASSQRRANEKLFF	TGCGCCAGCAGCCAGAGGAGAGCTAATGAAAAACTGTTTTTT
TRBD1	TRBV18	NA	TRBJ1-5	CASSPPGGDNQPQHF	TGTGCCAGCTCGCCTCCAGGGGGAGACAATCAGCCCCAGCATTTT
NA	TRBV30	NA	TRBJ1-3	CACQSDSGNTIYF	TGTGCCTGCCAAAGTGACTCTGGAAACACCATATATTTT
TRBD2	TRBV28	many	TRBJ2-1	CASSQTSGNNEQFF	TGTGCCAGCAGTCAGACTAGCGGGAACAATGAGCAGTTCTTC
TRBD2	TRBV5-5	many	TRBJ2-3	CASSLFYGRASTDTQYF	TGTGCCAGCAGCTTATTTTACGGGAGGGCGAGCACAGATACGCAGTATTTT
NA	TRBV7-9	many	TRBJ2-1	CASSLGLGGSYNEQFF	TGTGCCAGCAGCTTAGGCCTGGGCGGGTCCTACAATGAGCAGTTCTTC
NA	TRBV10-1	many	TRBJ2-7	CASSESQAPQEQYF	TGCGCCAGCAGTGAGTCACAAGCGCCGCAAGAGCAGTACTTC
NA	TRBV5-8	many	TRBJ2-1	CASSWVNGPHNEQFF	TGTGCCAGCAGCTGGGTAAACGGACCTCACAATGAGCAGTTCTTC